This is a list of T cell receptor beta chains from one sample in a study of graft-versus-host responses after intestinal transplantation. Antigens of these TCRs are unknown. The table came from immunoSEQ multiplex PCR; TCRdb's copy has only in-frame clones and leaves some out. The sample carries about 100,000 clones, roughly 87% recorded once. The sequencing used unstimulated CD4+ T cells sorted from spleen or lymph node cells, collected before transplant. The receptors stem from a human donor who was the organ donor for an intestinal transplant. The CDR3 runs from the conserved cysteine through the conserved F or W. For some rows the clone size is stated as once, few or many, or as a class when expanded; others skip it.

clone size,V gene,J gene,CDR3 protein
once,TRBV20-1,TRBJ2-7,CSLYRGREQYF
few,TRBV7-8,TRBJ2-5,CASSLEGTTEETQYF
-,TRBV30,TRBJ1-3,CAWSKGAAGNTIYF
-,TRBV5-1,TRBJ2-3,CASRTGWSTDTQYF
-,TRBV6-6,TRBJ2-7,CASSSSGTGIYEQYF
-,TRBV11-2,TRBJ2-1,CASSFGRPEQFF
-,TRBV5-1,TRBJ2-7,CASSLTAYEQYF
-,TRBV19,TRBJ2-1,CASGDGPGHEQFF
-,TRBV6-1,TRBJ1-4,CASTDRAGGEKLFF
once,TRBV9,TRBJ2-2,CASSAPGPGRATGELFF
-,TRBV28,TRBJ1-4,CASSLRQGNEKLFF
once,TRBV10-2,TRBJ1-6,CASTEGLPNSPLHF
-,TRBV5-1,TRBJ1-2,CASSYSTGFEGGYTF
once,TRBV7-9,TRBJ1-2,CASTGDRSLHGYTF
-,TRBV7-9,TRBJ2-7,CASRGIGTGGYEQYF
-,TRBV18,TRBJ2-5,CASSPYFGRETQYF
-,TRBV18,TRBJ2-6,CASASGTGISGANVLTF
-,TRBV7-2,TRBJ2-2,CASSLARGGELFF
-,TRBV5-1,TRBJ2-4,CASSLGSGGSLAKNIQYF
-,TRBV4-1,TRBJ2-6,CASSQASPGQGVSGANVLTF
-,TRBV19,TRBJ2-5,CASSGVAGLETQYF
-,TRBV7-9,TRBJ1-1,CASSLGSGNTEAFF
-,TRBV19,TRBJ1-2,CASSIAGQGLRVDYGYTF
-,TRBV5-1,TRBJ1-3,CASSLSGSSGNTIYF
-,TRBV19,TRBJ2-1,CASSYGTSGGQYNEQFF
-,TRBV7-6,TRBJ1-5,CASSLAPPPETQHF
-,TRBV9,TRBJ2-3,CASSLRLDTDTQYF
once,TRBV14,TRBJ1-5,CASSQDPRQPQHF
-,TRBV29-1,TRBJ2-3,CSGEQGAGMTQYF
few,TRBV10-3,TRBJ1-2,CAISEDTSLGYTF
-,TRBV11-1,TRBJ2-7,CASSVEINSGTGTYEQYF
-,TRBV5-4,TRBJ1-5,CASSLEHPNQPQHF
-,TRBV7-8,TRBJ2-1,CASSLQRAGKQFF
-,TRBV7-2,TRBJ1-2,CASSPLTRNYGYTF
few,TRBV19,TRBJ2-7,CASSTRGGDRSYEQYF
-,TRBV9,TRBJ1-6,CASSNGQINSPLHF
-,TRBV7-9,TRBJ2-7,CASSLGGVGTYEQYF
-,TRBV9,TRBJ2-2,CASSGFKNTGELFF
-,TRBV5-4,TRBJ2-2,CASSSGRNRGYTGELFF
-,TRBV29-1,TRBJ1-2,CSAAGQGRPGYTF